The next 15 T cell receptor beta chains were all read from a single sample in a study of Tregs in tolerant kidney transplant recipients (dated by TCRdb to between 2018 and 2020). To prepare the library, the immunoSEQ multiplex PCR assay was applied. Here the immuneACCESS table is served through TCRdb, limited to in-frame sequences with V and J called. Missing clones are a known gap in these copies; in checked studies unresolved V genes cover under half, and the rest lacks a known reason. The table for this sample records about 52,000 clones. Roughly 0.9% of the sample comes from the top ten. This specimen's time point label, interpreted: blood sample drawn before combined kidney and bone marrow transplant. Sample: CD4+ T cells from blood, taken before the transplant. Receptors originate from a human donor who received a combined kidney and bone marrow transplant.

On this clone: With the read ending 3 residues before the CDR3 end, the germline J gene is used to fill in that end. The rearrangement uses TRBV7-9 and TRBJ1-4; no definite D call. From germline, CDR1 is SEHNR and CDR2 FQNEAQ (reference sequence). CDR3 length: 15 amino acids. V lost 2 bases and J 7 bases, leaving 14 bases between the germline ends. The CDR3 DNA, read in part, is TGTGCCAGCAGCTTAATGAGAGTGGGCGTTGAAAAA. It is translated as CASSLMRVGVEK. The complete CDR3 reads CASSLMRVGVEKLFF.

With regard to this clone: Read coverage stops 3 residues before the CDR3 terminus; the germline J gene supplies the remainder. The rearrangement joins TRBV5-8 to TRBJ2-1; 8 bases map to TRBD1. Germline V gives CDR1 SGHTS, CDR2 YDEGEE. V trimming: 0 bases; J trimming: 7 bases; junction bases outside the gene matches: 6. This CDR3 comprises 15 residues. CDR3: CASSLGTGTYNEQFF. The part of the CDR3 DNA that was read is TGTGCCAGCAGCTTGGGGACAGGGACTTATAATGAG.

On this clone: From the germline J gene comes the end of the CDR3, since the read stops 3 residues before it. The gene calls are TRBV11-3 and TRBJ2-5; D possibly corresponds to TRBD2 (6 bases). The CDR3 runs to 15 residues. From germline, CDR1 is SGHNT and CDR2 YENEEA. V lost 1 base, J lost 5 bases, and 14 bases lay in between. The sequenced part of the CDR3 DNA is TGTGCCAGCAGCTTAGGTCGGAGGGGCCTGGAGACC. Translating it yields CASSLGRRGLET. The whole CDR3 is CASSLGRRGLETQYF. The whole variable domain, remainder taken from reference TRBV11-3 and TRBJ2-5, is EAGVVQSPRYKIIEKKQPVAFWCNPISGHNTLYWYLQNLGQGPELLIRYENEEAVDDSQLPKDRFSAERLKGVDSTLKIQPAELGDSAVYLCASSLGRRGLETQYFGPGTRLLVL.

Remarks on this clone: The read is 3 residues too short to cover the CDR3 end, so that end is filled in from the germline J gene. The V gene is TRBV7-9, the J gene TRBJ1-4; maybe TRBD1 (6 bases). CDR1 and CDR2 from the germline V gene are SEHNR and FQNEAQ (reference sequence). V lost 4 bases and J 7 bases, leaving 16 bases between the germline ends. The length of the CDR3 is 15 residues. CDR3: CASSSGVGGGEKLFF. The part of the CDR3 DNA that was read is TGTGCCAGCAGCTCAGGGGTGGGAGGGGGTGAAAAA.

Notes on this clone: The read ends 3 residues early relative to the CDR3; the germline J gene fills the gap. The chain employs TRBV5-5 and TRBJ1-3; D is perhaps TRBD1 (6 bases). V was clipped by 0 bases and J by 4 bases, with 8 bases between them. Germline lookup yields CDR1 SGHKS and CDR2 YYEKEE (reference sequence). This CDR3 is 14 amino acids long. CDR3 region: CASSLGGRGNTIYF. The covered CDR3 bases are TGTGCCAGCAGCTTGGGGGGGCGAGGAAACACC.

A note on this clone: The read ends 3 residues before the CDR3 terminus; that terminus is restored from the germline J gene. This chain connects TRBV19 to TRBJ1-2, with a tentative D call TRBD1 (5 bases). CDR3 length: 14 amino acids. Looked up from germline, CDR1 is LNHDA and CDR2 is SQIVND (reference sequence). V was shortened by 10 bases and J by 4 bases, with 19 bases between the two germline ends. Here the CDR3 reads CATRKENQGYGYTF. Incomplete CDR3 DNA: TGTGCCACCAGAAAGGAGAATCAGGGCTATGGC.

The CDR3 DNA, read in part, is TGTGCCAGTAGATCAAGACTAGTGGCGCCAGATACG. Translating it yields CASRSRLVAPDT. The whole CDR3 sequence reads CASRSRLVAPDTQYF. The V call is TRBV19, the J call TRBJ2-3, with D perhaps matching TRBD2 (6 bases). The CDR3 end lies 3 residues beyond the end of the read and is filled in from the germline J gene. Trimming stripped 6 bases from V and 4 bases from J, with 17 bases between. Germline values: CDR1 LNHDA, CDR2 SQIVND (reference sequence). The CDR3 contains 15 residues.

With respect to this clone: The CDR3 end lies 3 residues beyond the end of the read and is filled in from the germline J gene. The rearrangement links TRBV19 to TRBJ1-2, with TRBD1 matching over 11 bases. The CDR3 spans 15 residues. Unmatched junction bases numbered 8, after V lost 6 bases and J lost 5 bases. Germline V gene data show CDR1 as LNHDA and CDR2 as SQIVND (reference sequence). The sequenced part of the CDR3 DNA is TGTGCCAGTAGACGCCCGGGACAGGGGGTGTATGGC. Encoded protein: CASRRPGQGVYG. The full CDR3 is CASRRPGQGVYGYTF.

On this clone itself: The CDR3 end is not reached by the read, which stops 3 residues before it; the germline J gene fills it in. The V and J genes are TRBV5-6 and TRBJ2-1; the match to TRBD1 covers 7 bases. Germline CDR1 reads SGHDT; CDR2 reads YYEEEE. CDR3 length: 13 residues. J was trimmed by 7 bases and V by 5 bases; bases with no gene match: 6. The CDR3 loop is CASSLDRPNEQFF. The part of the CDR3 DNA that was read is TGTGCCAGCAGTCTGGACAGGCCAAATGAG.

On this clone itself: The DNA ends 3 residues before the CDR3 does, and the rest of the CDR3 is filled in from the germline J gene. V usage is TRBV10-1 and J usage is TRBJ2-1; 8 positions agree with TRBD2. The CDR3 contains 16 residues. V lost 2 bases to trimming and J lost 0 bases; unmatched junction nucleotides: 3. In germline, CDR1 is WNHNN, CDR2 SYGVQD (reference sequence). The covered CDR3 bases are TGCGCCAGCAGTGAGGTAGCGGGGAGCTCCTACAATGAG. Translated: CASSEVAGSSYNE. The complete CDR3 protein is CASSEVAGSSYNEQFF.

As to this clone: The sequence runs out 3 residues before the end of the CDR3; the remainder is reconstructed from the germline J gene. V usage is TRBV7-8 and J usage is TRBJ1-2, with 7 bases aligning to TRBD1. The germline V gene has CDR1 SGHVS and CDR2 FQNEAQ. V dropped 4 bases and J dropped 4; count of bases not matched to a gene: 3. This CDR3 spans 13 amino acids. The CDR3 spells CASSSEGAYGYTF. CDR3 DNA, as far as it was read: TGTGCCAGCAGCTCCGAGGGGGCCTATGGC.

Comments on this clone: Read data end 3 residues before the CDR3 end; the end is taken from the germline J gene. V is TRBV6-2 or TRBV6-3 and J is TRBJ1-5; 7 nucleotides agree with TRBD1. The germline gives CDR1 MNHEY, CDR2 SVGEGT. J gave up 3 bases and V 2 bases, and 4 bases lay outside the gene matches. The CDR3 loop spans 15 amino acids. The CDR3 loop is CASSYHGTDNQPQHF. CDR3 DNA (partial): TGTGCCAGCAGTTACCACGGGACAGACAATCAGCCC.

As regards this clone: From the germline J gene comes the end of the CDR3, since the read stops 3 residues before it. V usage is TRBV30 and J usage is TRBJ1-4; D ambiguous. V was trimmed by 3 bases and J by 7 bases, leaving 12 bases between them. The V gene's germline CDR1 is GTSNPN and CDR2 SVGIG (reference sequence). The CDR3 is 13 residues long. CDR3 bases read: TGTGCCTGGAGCCCCGACACACGTGAAAAA. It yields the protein CAWSPDTREK. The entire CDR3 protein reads CAWSPDTREKLFF.

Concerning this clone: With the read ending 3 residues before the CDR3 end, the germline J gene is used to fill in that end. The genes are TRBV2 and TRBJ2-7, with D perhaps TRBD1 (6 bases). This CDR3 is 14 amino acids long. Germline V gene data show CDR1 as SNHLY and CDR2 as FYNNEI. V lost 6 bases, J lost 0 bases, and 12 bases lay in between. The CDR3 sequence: CASRRQESSYEQYF. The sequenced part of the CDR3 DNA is TGTGCCAGCAGAAGACAGGAGAGCTCCTACGAG.

The covered CDR3 bases are TGTGCCAGTAGTATCTCACAGGGGAACACCGGGGAG. Encoded protein: CASSISQGNTGE. The whole CDR3 is CASSISQGNTGELFF. This rearrangement joins TRBV19 to TRBJ2-2; tentative D call: TRBD1 (6 bases). The read comes to an end 3 residues before the CDR3 does, leaving the germline J gene to fill in the end. V was clipped by 3 bases and J by 1 base, with 9 bases between them. The germline gives CDR1 LNHDA, CDR2 SQIVND (reference sequence). This CDR3 comprises 15 residues. Combining the CDR3 with reference TRBV19 and TRBJ2-2 gives the whole variable domain DGGITQSPKYLFRKEGQNVTLSCEQNLNHDAMYWYRQDPGQGLRLIYYSQIVNDFQKGDIAEGYSVSREKKESFPLTVTSAQKNPTAFYLCASSISQGNTGELFFGEGSRLTVL.